These 2 T cell receptor beta chains originate from one sample sequenced in a study of CXCR3-negative and CXCR3-positive naive CD8 T cells. Overall study findings and caveats: When CXCR3-positive naive cells were set against CXCR3-negative naive cells, the former had more hydrophobic TRB CDR3s.

What these receptors recognize is not known. The TRB cDNA libraries were prepared by 5' RACE with UMI labels. No DNA is given; TCRdb re-called the 5' RACE reads and lists each CDR3 protein once. In all, the sample yields 75,000 to 100,000 distinct CDR3 sequences. Sequenced sample: naive CXCR3+ CD8+ T cells from blood. Documented subset: CD45RO-CCR7+CD27+CD95- naive CD8+ T cells expressing CXCR3 (TNR3+). The receptors shown here come from a human donor in good health. Some clones in this sample may be carry-over from other donors' samples.

The J gene is TRBJ2-2, the V gene TRBV5-6; as DNA is missing, the TRBD1 call by TCRdb cannot be tested. The length of the CDR3 is 16 residues. Germline CDR1 is SGHDT and CDR2 is YYEEEE. The CDR3 sequence: CASSLALTGNTGELFF. Full variable domain (missing parts from reference TRBV5-6 and TRBJ2-2): DAGVTQSPTHLIKTRGQQVTLRCSPKSGHDTVSWYQQALGQGPQFIFQYYEEEERQRGNFPDRFSGHQFPNYSSELNVNALLLGDSALYLCASSLALTGNTGELFFGEGSRLTVL.

The rearrangement links TRBV7-9 to TRBJ2-3; TCRdb designates TRBD2, a call that cannot be tested without DNA. This CDR3 region has 18 residues. Germline CDR1 and CDR2: SEHNR and FQNEAQ (reference sequence). The CDR3 is CASSILLVLYQDTDTQYF.